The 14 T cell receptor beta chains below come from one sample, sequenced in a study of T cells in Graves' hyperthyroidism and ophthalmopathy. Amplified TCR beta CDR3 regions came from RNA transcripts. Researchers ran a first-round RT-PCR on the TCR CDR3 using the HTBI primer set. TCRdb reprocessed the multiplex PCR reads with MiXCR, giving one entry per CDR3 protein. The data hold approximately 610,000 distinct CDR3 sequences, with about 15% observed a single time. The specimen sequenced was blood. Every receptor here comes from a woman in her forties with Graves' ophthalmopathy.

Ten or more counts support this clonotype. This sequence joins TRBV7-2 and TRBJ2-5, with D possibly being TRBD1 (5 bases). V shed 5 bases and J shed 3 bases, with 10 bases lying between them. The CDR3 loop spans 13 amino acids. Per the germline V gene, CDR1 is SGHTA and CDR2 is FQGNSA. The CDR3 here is CASSTGFKETQYF. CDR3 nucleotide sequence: TGTGCCAGCAGCACAGGATTTAAAGAGACCCAGTACTTC.

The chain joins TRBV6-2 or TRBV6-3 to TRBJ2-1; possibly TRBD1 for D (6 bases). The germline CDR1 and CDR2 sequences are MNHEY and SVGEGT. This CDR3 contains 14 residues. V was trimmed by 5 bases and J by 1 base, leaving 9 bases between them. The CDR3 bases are TGTGCCAGCAGTGATCAGGGGTCCTACAATGAGCAGTTCTTC. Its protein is CASSDQGSYNEQFF.

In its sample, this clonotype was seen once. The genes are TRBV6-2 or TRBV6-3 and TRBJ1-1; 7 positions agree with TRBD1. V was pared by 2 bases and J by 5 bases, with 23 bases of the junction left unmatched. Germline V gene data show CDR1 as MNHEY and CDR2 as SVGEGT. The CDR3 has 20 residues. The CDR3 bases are TGTGCCAGCAGTTACAAACCGGTATCTCTACAGGGGCGGCTTAGGACTGAAGCTTTCTTT. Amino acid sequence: CASSYKPVSLQGRLRTEAFF.

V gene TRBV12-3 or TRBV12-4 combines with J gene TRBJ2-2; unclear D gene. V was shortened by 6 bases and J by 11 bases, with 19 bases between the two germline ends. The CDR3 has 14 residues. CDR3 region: CASRLRIGGEELFF. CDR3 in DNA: TGTGCCAGCAGGCTTCGGATAGGCGGCGAAGAGCTGTTTTTT.

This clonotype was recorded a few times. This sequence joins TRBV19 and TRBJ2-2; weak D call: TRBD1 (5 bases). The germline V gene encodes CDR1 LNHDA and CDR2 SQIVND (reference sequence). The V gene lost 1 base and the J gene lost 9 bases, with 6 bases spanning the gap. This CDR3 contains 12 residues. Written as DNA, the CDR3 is TGTGCCAGTAGTATAGGGGGCCGGGAGCTGTTTTTT. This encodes CASSIGGRELFF.

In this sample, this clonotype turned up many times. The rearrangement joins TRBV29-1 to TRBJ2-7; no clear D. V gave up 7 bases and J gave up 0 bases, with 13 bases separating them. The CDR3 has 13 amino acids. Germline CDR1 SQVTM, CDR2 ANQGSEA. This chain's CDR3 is CSGTVPSSYEQYF. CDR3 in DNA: TGCAGCGGCACAGTTCCGAGCTCCTACGAGCAGTACTTC.

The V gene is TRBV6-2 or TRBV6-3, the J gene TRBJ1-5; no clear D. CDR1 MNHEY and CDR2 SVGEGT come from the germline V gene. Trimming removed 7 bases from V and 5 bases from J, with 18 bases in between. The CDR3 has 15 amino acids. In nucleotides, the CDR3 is TGTGCCAGCACTCCGACCGGCGTGCCTTATCAGCCCCAGCATTTT. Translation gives CASTPTGVPYQPQHF.

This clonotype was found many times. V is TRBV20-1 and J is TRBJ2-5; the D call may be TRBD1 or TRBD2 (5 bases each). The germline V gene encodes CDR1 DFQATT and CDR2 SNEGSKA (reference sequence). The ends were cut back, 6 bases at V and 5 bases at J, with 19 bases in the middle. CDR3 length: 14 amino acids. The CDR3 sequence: CSAEVWTLRETQYF. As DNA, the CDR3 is TGCAGTGCGGAGGTTTGGACACTTCGGGAGACCCAGTACTTC.

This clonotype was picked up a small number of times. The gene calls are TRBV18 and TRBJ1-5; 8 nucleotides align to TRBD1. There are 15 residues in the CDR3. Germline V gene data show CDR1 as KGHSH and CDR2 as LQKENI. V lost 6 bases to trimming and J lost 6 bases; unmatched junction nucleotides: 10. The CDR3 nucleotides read TGTGCCAGCTCCCCCGATAACAGGGGGGGTCAGCCCCAGCATTTT. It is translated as CASSPDNRGGQPQHF. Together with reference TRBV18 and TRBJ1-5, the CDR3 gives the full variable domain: NAGVMQNPRHLVRRRGQEARLRCSPMKGHSHVYWYRQLPEEGLKFMVYLQKENIIDESGMPKERFSAEFPKEGPSILRIQQVVRGDSAAYFCASSPDNRGGQPQHFGDGTRLSIL.

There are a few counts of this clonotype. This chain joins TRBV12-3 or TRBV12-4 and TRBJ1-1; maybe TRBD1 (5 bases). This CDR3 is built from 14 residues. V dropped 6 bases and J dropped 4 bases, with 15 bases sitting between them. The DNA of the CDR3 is TGTGCCAGCAGCCCCATGGTGGGGACCACTGAAGCTTTCTTT. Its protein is CASSPMVGTTEAFF.

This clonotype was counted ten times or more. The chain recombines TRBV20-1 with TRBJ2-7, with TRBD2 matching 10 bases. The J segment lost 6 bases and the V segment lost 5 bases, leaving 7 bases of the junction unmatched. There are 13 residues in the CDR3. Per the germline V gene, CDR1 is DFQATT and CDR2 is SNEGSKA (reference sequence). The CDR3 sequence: CSASSGSRGEQYF. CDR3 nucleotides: TGCAGTGCTTCTAGCGGGAGTAGGGGCGAGCAGTACTTC.

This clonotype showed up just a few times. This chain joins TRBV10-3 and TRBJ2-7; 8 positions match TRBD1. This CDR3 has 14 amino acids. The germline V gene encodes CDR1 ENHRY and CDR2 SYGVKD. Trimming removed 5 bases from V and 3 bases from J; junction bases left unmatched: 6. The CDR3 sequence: CAISHGQGGYEQYF. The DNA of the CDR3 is TGTGCCATCAGTCATGGACAGGGAGGCTACGAGCAGTACTTC.

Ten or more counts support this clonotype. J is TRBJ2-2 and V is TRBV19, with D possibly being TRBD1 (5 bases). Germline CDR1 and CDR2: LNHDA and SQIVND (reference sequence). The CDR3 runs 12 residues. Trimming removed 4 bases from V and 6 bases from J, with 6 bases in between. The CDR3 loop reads CASSKGAGELFF. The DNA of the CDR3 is TGTGCCAGTAGTAAAGGGGCCGGGGAGCTGTTTTTT.

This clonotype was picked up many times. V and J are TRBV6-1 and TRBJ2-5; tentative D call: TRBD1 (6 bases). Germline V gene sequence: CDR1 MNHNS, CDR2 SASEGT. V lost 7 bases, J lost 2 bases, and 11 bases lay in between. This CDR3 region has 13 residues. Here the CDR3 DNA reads TGTGCCAGCACCCAACAGGGTCAAGAGACCCAGTACTTC. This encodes CASTQQGQETQYF.